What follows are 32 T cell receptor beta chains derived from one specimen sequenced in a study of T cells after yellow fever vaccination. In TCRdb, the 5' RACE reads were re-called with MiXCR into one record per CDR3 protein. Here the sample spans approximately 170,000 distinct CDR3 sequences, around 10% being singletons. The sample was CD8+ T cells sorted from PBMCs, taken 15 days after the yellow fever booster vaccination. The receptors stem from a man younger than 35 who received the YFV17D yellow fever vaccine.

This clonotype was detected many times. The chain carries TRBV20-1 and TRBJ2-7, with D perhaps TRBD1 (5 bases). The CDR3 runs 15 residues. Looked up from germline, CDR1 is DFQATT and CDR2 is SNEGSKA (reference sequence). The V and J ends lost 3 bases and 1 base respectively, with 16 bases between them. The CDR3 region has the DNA TGCAGTGCTAGCGGCCCCGTAGGGGTTTCCTACGAGCAGTACTTC. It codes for CSASGPVGVSYEQYF.

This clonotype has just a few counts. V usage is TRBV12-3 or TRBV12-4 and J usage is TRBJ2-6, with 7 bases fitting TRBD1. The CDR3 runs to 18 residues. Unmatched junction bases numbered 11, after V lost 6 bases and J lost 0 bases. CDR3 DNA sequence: TGTGCCAGCAGAGTAAGGGACAGCGGACTCTCTGGGGCCAACGTCCTGACTTTC. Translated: CASRVRDSGLSGANVLTF.

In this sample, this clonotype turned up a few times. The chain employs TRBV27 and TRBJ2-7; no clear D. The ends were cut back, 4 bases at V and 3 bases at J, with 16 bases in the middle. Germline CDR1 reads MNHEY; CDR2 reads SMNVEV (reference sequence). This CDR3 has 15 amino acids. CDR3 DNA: TGTGCCAGCAGTTCAGGCACAAGCTATTACTACGAGCAGTACTTC. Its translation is CASSSGTSYYYEQYF.

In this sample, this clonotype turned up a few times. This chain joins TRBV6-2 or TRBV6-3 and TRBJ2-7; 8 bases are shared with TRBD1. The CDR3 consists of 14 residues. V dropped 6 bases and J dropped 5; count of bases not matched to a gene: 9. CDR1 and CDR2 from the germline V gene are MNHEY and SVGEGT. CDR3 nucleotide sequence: TGTGCCAGCAGCCTCGTGACAGGGGAGGACGAGCAGTACTTC. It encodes CASSLVTGEDEQYF.

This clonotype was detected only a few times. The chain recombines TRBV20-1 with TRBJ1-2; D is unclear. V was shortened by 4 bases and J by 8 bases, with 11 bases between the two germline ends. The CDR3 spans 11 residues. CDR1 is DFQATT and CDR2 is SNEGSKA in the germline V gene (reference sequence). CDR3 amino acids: CSATGGLGYTF. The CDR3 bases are TGCAGTGCTACCGGCGGTTTGGGCTACACCTTC.

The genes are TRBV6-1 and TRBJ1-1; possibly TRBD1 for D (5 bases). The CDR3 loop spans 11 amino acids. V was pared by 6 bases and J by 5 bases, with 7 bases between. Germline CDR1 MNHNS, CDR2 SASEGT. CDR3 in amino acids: CASRGGTEAFF. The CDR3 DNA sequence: TGTGCCAGCAGGGGGGGAACTGAAGCTTTCTTT.

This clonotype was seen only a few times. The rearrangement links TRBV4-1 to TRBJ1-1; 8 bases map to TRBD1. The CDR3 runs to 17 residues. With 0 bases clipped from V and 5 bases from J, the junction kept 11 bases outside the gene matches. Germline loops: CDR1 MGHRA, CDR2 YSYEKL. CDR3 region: CASSQDRAGGAGTEAFF. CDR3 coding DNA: TGCGCCAGCAGCCAAGATAGGGCAGGGGGCGCGGGAACTGAAGCTTTCTTT.

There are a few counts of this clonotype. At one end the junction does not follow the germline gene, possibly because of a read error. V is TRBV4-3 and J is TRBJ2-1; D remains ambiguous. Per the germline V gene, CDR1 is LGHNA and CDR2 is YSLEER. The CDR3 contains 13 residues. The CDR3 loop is CASSPYPNGQHLF. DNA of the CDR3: TGCGCCAGCAGCCCGTACCCAAACGGTCAGCACCTCTTC.

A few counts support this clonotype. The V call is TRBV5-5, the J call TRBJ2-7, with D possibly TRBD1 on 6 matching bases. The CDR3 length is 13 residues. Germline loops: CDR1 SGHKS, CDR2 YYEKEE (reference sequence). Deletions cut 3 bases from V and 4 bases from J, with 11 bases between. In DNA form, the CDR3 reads TGTGCCAGCAGCTGGGACATCAAATACGAGCAGTACGTC. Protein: CASSWDIKYEQYV.

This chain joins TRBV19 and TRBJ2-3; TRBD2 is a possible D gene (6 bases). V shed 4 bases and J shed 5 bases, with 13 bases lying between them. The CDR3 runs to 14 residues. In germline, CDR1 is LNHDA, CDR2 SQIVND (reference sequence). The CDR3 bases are TGTGCCAGTAGTACCGGGGTCGGGGGAGATACGCAGTATTTT. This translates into CASSTGVGGDTQYF.

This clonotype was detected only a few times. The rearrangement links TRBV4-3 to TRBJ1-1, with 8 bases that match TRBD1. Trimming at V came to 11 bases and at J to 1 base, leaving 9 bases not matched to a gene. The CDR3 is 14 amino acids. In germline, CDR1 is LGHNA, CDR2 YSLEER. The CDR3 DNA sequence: TGCGCCGCCGGGACAGGCTTCACGAACACTGAAGCTTTCTTT. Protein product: CAAGTGFTNTEAFF.

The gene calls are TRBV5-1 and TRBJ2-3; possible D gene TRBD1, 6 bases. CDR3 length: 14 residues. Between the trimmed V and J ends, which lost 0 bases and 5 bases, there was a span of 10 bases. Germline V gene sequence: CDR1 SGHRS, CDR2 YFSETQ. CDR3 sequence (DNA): TGCGCCAGCAGCTTGGACCAGGGGCGAGATACGCAGTATTTT. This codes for CASSLDQGRDTQYF. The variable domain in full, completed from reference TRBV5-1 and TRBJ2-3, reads KAGVTQTPRYLIKTRGQQVTLSCSPISGHRSVSWYQQTPGQGLQFLFEYFSETQRNKGNFPGRFSGRQFSNSRSEMNVSTLELGDSALYLCASSLDQGRDTQYFGPGTRLTVL.

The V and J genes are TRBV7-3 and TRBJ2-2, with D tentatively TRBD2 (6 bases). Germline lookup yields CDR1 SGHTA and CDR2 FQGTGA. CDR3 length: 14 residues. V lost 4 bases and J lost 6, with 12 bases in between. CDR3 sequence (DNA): TGTGCCAGCAGCTCGGGACTGGTGCCCGGGGAGCTGTTTTTT. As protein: CASSSGLVPGELFF.

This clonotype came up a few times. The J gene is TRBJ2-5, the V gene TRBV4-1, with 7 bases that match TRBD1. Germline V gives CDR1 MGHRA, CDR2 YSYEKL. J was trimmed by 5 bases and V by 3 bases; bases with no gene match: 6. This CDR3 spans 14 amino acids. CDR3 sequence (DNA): TGCGCCAGCAGCCAGGGACAGAGAGGGGAGACCCAGTACTTC. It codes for CASSQGQRGETQYF.

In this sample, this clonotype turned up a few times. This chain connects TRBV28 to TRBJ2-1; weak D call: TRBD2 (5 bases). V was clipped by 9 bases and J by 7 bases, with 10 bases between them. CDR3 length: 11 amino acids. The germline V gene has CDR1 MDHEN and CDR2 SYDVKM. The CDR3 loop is CASRDRNEQFF. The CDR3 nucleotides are TGTGCCAGTCGGGATAGGAATGAGCAGTTCTTC.

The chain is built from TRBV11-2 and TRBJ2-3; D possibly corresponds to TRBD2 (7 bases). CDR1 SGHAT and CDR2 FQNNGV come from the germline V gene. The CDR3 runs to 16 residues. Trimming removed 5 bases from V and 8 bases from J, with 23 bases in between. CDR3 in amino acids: CASSPGEGGPFSTQYF. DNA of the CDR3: TGTGCCAGCAGCCCCGGGGAGGGGGGACCGTTTAGTACGCAGTATTTT.

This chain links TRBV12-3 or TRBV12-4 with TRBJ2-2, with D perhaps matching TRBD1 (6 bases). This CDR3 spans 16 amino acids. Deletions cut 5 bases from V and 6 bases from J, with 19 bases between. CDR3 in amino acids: CASSTVDRRGPGELFF. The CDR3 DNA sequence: TGTGCCAGCAGTACTGTGGACAGAAGGGGACCCGGGGAGCTGTTTTTT.

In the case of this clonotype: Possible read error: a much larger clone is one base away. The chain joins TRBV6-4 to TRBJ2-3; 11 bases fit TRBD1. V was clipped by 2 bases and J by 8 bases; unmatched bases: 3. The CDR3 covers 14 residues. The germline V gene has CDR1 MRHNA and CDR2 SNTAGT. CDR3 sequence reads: CASSDGQGAGTQYF. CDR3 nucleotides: TGTGCCAGCAGTGACGGACAGGGGGCAGGTACGCAGTATTTT.

The CDR3 here is CASSVVGGGPYEQYV. Here the CDR3 DNA reads TGTGCCAGCTCAGTCGTAGGGGGAGGACCCTACGAGCAGTACGTC. The chain recombines TRBV5-4 with TRBJ2-7; D may correspond to TRBD1 or TRBD2 (6 bases each). The V gene's germline CDR1 is SGHNT and CDR2 YYREEE (reference sequence). This CDR3 spans 15 amino acids. The ends were cut back, 7 bases at V and 2 bases at J, with 19 bases in the middle.

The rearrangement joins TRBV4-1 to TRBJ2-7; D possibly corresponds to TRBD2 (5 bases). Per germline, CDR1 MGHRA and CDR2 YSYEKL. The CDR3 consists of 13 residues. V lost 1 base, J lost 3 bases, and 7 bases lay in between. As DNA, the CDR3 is TGCGCCAGCAGCCAAGTACGGGACTACGAGCAGTACTTC. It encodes CASSQVRDYEQYF.

CDR3 sequence (DNA): TGTGCCAGCAGCTATATCGGGAAGGGGCAAGAAGAGACCCAGTACTTC. It yields the protein CASSYIGKGQEETQYF. J is TRBJ2-5 and V is TRBV7-9, with D possibly called TRBD1 or TRBD2 (5 bases each). The CDR3 has 16 amino acids. In germline, CDR1 is SEHNR, CDR2 FQNEAQ (reference sequence). Between the trimmed V and J ends, which lost 4 bases and 3 bases, there was a span of 18 bases.

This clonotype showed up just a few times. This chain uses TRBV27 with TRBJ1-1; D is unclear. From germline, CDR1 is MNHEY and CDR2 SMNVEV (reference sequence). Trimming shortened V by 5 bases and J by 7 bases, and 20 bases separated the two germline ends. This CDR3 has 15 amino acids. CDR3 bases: TGTGCCAGCAGTCCTCTCTCTAGCGGGGTCCTTGAAGCTTTCTTT. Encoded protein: CASSPLSSGVLEAFF.

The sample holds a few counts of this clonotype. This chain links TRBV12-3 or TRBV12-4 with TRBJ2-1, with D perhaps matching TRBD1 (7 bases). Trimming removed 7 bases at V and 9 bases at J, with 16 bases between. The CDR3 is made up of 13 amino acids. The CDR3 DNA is TGTGCCAGCACCCTAGGAGGGGGCACTGAGCAGTTCTTC. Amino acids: CASTLGGGTEQFF.

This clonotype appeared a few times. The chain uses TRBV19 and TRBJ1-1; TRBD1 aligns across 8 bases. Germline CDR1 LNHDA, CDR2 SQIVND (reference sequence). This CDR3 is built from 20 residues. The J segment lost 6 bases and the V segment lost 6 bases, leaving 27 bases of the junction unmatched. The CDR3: CASRGKLIGRQGPARAEAFF. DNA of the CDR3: TGTGCCAGTAGGGGTAAATTAATAGGTCGACAGGGGCCTGCGCGGGCTGAAGCTTTCTTT.

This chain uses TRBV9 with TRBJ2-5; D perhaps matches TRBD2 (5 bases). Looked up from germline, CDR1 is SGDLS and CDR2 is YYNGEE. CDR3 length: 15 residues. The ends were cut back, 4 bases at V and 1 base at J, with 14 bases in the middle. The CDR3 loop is CASSSDGLFQETQYF. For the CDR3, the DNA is TGTGCCAGCAGCTCGGACGGACTCTTCCAAGAGACCCAGTACTTC.

CDR3 loop: CASSQGRYNSPLHF. CDR3 nucleotide sequence: TGTGCCAGCAGCCAGGGGCGTTATAATTCACCCCTCCACTTT. The chain is built from TRBV6-6 and TRBJ1-6; D possibly corresponds to TRBD1 (6 bases). Germline values: CDR1 MNHNY, CDR2 SVGAGI (reference sequence). The CDR3 spans 14 residues. Trimming took 6 bases from V and 4 from J, leaving 10 bases between them.

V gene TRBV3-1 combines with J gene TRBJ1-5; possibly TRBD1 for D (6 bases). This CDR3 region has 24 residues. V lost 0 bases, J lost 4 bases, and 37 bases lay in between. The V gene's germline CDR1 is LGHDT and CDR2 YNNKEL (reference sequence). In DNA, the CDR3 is TGTGCCAGCAGCCAAGAAGGGCCATGGGGGCCTCCCGGGGCATGGGGACCATTGAATCAGCCCCAGCATTTT. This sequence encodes CASSQEGPWGPPGAWGPLNQPQHF.

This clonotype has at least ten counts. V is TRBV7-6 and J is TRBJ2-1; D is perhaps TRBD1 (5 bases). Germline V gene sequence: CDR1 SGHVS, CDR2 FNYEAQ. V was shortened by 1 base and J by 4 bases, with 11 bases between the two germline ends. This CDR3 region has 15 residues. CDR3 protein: CASSLEIGAYNEQFF. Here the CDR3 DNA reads TGTGCCAGCAGCTTAGAAATTGGGGCTTACAATGAGCAGTTCTTC.

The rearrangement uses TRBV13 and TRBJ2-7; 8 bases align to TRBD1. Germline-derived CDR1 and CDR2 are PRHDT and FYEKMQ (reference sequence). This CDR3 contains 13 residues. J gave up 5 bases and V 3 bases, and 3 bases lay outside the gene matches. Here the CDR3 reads CASSFQGANEQYF. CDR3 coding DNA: TGTGCCAGCAGCTTTCAGGGGGCCAACGAGCAGTACTTC.

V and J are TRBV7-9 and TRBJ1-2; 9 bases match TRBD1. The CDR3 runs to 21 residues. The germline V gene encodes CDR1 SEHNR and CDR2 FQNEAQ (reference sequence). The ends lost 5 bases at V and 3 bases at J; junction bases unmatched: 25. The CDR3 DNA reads TGTGCCAGCAGCCTCATAACCGGGACAGGGAGCCCCAATTCAGACGACTATGGCTACACCTTC. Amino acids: CASSLITGTGSPNSDDYGYTF.

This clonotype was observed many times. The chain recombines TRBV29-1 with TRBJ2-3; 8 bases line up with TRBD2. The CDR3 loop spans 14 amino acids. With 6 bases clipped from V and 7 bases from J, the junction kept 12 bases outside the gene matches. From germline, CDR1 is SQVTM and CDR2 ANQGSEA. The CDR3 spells CSVELADPGYTQYF. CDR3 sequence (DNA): TGCAGCGTCGAACTAGCGGACCCCGGTTATACGCAGTATTTT.

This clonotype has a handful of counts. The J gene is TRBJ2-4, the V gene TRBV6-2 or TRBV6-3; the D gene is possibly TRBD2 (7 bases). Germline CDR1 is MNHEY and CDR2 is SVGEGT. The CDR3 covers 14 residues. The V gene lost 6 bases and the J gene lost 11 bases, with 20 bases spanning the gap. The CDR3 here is CASSPAGAGPFQYF. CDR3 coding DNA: TGTGCCAGCAGCCCGGCGGGGGCCGGGCCCTTTCAGTACTTC.